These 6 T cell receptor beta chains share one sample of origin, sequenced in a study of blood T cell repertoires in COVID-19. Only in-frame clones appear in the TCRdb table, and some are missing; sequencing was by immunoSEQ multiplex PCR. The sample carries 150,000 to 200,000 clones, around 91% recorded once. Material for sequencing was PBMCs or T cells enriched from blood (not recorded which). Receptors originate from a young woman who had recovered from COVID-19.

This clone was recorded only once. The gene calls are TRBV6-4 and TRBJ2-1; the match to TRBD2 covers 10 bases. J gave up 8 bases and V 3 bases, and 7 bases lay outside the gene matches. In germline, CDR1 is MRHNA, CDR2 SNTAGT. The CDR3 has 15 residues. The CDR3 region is CASSESSGSSDEQFF. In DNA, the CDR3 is TGTGCCAGCAGTGAGTCTAGCGGGAGTAGCGATGAGCAGTTCTTC.

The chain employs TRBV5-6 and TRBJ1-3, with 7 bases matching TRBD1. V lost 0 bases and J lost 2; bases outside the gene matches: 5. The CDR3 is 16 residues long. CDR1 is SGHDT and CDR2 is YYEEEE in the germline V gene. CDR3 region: CASSLGVTGPGNTIYF. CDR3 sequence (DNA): TGTGCCAGCAGCTTGGGGGTGACAGGGCCTGGAAACACCATATATTTT.

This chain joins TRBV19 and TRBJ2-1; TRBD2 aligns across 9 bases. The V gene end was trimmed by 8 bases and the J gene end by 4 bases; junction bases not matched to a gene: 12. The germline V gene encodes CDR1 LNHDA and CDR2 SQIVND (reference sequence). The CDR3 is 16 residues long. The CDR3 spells CASQSALAGPYNEQFF. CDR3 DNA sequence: TGTGCCAGTCAGTCCGCTCTAGCGGGACCATACAATGAGCAGTTCTTC.

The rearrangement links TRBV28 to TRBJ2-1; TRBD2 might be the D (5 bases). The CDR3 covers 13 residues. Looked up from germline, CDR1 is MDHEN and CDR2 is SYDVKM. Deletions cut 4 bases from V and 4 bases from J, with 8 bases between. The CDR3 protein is CASSSTRYNEQFF. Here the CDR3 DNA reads TGTGCCAGCAGTTCCACTAGGTACAATGAGCAGTTCTTC.

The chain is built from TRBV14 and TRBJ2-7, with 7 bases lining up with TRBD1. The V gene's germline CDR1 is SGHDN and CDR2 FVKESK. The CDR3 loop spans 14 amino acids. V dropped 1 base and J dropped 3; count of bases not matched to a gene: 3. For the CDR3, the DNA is TGTGCCAGCAGCCAAGGGACAGGATTCTACGAGCAGTACTTC. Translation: CASSQGTGFYEQYF.

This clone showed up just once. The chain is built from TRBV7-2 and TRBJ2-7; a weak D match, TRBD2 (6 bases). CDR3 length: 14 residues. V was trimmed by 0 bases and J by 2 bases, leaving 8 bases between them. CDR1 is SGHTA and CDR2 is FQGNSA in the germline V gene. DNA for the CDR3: TGTGCCAGCAGCTTAGCGGGAGGTACCTACGAGCAGTACTTC. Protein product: CASSLAGGTYEQYF.